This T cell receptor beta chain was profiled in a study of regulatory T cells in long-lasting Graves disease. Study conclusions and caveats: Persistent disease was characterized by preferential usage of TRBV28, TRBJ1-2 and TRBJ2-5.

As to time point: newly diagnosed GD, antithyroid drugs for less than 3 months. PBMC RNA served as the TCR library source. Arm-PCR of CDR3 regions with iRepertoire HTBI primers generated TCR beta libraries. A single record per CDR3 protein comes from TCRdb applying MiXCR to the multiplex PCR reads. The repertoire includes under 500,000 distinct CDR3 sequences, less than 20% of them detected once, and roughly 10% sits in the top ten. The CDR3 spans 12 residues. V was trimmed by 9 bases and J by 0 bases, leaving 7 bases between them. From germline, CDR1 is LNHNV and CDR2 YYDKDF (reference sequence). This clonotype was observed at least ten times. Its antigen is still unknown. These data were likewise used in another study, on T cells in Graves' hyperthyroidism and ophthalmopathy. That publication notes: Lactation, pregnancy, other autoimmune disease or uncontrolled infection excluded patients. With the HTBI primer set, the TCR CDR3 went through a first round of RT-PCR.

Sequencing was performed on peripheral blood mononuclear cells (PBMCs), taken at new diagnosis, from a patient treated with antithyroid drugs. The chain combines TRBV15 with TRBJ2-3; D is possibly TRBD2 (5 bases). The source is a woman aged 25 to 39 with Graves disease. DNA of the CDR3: TGTGCCACGTCGGGGAGCACAGATACGCAGTATTTT. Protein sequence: CATSGSTDTQYF.